These 22 T cell receptor beta chains originate from one sample sequenced in a study of blood T cell repertoires in COVID-19. The method was immunoSEQ multiplex PCR; TCRdb's version includes in-frame clones alone and lacks a portion of them. This table holds around 41,000 clones, 85% to 95% found once. The sequencing sample was made of peripheral blood. Every receptor here comes from a human donor in a cohort sampled during active COVID-19.

Only one count was recorded for this clone. The chain joins TRBV5-4 to TRBJ2-5; possible D gene TRBD2, 6 bases. CDR3 length: 14 amino acids. The V gene's germline CDR1 is SGHNT and CDR2 YYREEE (reference sequence). V lost 9 bases and J lost 0, with 15 bases in between. This CDR3 reads CATIPGENQETQYF. As DNA, the CDR3 is TGTGCCACTATTCCGGGGGAGAACCAAGAGACCCAGTACTTC.

The chain links TRBV7-6 to TRBJ1-2, with TRBD1 matching 9 bases. The CDR3 length is 17 residues. J gave up 4 bases and V 5 bases, and 14 bases lay outside the gene matches. Germline loops: CDR1 SGHVS, CDR2 FNYEAQ. The CDR3 is CASSPRGTGPRPYGYTF. The DNA for the CDR3 is TGTGCCAGCAGCCCCCGGGGGACAGGGCCAAGACCCTATGGCTACACCTTC. Full variable domain (outside the CDR3, taken from reference TRBV7-6 and TRBJ1-2): GAGVSQSPRYKVTKRGQDVALRCDPISGHVSLYWYRQALGQGPEFLTYFNYEAQQDKSGLPNDRFSAERPEGSISTLTIQRTEQRDSAMYRCASSPRGTGPRPYGYTFGSGTRLTVV.

The chain has TRBV19 and TRBJ1-1, with 7 bases that match TRBD1. This CDR3 is built from 14 residues. V lost 3 bases, J lost 4 bases, and 5 bases stayed unmatched. In germline, CDR1 is LNHDA, CDR2 SQIVND (reference sequence). CDR3 in amino acids: CASSIGDSGTEAFF. DNA for the CDR3: TGTGCCAGTAGTATCGGGGACAGCGGCACTGAAGCTTTCTTT.

The V and J genes are TRBV5-1 and TRBJ1-5; no clear D. V was clipped by 3 bases and J by 7 bases, with 11 bases between them. This CDR3 has 13 amino acids. CDR1 SGHRS and CDR2 YFSETQ come from the germline V gene. This CDR3 is CASSSGPGQPQHF. CDR3 DNA: TGCGCCAGCAGCTCCGGCCCGGGGCAGCCCCAGCATTTT.

The chain combines TRBV6-5 with TRBJ2-3; D call uncertain. This CDR3 comprises 14 residues. Between the trimmed V and J ends, which lost 7 bases and 4 bases, there was a span of 15 bases. CDR1 and CDR2 (germline): MNHEY, SVGAGI. The CDR3 sequence is CASKFGAWADTQYF. CDR3 nucleotide sequence: TGTGCCAGCAAATTTGGAGCTTGGGCAGATACGCAGTATTTT.

The chain carries TRBV6-5 and TRBJ2-7; perhaps TRBD2 as D (5 bases). V was clipped by 0 bases and J by 4 bases, with 10 bases between them. This CDR3 spans 14 amino acids. Germline CDR1 MNHEY, CDR2 SVGAGI. Here the CDR3 DNA reads TGTGCCAGCAGTTACTCTGGGAGAGAATACGAGCAGTACTTC. Amino acid sequence: CASSYSGREYEQYF.

The rearrangement links TRBV28 to TRBJ1-5, with 8 bases aligning to TRBD1. V was pared by 6 bases and J by 4 bases, with 11 bases of the junction left unmatched. The CDR3 extends over 16 amino acids. Per the germline V gene, CDR1 is MDHEN and CDR2 is SYDVKM. The CDR3 sequence: CASSHLTGGGNQPQHF. The DNA for the CDR3 is TGTGCCAGCAGCCACCTTACAGGGGGTGGGAATCAGCCCCAGCATTTT.

The rearrangement joins TRBV5-8 to TRBJ2-1; 10 nucleotides align to TRBD2. This CDR3 has 15 amino acids. Germline values: CDR1 SGHTS, CDR2 YDEGEE. Trimming at V came to 4 bases and at J to 6 bases, leaving 7 bases not matched to a gene. The CDR3 DNA follows: TGTGCCAGCAGCCCGGGGGCTAGCGGGGGCAATGAGCAGTTCTTC. Its protein product is CASSPGASGGNEQFF.

This sequence joins TRBV9 and TRBJ2-1; tentative D call: TRBD2 (5 bases). Germline loops: CDR1 SGDLS, CDR2 YYNGEE. V was shortened by 0 bases and J by 3 bases, with 10 bases between the two germline ends. The CDR3 is 15 residues long. CDR3 region: CASSVASGYYNEQFF. The DNA of the CDR3 is TGTGCCAGCAGCGTAGCCAGCGGCTACTACAATGAGCAGTTCTTC.

CDR3 loop: CAWVMNTEAFF. The CDR3 bases are TGTGCCTGGGTCATGAACACTGAAGCTTTCTTT. The V gene is TRBV30, the J gene TRBJ1-1; D not certain. This CDR3 has 11 amino acids. Trimming stripped 5 bases from V and 0 bases from J, with 4 bases between. Per germline, CDR1 GTSNPN and CDR2 SVGIG (reference sequence).

The chain combines TRBV28 with TRBJ2-7, with a weak D call TRBD1 (6 bases). This CDR3 has 14 residues. The ends were cut back, 0 bases at V and 4 bases at J, with 10 bases in the middle. CDR1 is MDHEN and CDR2 is SYDVKM in the germline V gene. This CDR3 is CASSLWDRQYEQYF. CDR3 in DNA: TGTGCCAGCAGTTTATGGGACAGACAATACGAGCAGTACTTC.

This clone has just a few counts. The chain carries TRBV4-2 and TRBJ2-4; 9 bases fit TRBD2. The CDR3 is made up of 18 amino acids. The V gene end was trimmed by 0 bases and the J gene end by 0 bases; junction bases not matched to a gene: 6. Germline CDR1 is LGHNA and CDR2 is YNFKEQ. The CDR3 region has the DNA TGTGCCAGCAGCCAAGAGTTTGCGGGGGGGCTAGCCAAAAACATTCAGTACTTC. Encoded protein: CASSQEFAGGLAKNIQYF.

This clone has a handful of counts. The gene calls are TRBV9 and TRBJ2-7, with D possibly matching TRBD1 (7 bases). Looked up from germline, CDR1 is SGDLS and CDR2 is YYNGEE. The V end was cut by 1 base, the J end by 2 bases, with 10 bases between. The CDR3 contains 14 residues. The CDR3 spells CASSVQGGPYEQYF. The DNA for the CDR3 is TGTGCCAGCAGCGTACAGGGGGGCCCCTACGAGCAGTACTTC.

CDR3 in DNA: TGTGCCAGCAGTCCCCGACAGGGTTCTGAGCAGTTCTTC. Protein sequence: CASSPRQGSEQFF. The rearrangement links TRBV27 to TRBJ2-1, with 7 bases identical to TRBD1. The CDR3 spans 13 residues. V gave up 5 bases and J gave up 9 bases; unmatched junction bases: 7. Germline CDR1 is MNHEY and CDR2 is SMNVEV (reference sequence).

The chain couples TRBV4-3 to TRBJ2-2, with no clear D. The ends were cut back, 2 bases at V and 5 bases at J, with 9 bases in the middle. The CDR3 is 14 residues long. The germline gives CDR1 LGHNA, CDR2 YSLEER. The CDR3 loop reads CASSQLTRTGELFF. For the CDR3, the DNA is TGCGCCAGCAGCCAACTAACCCGGACCGGGGAGCTGTTTTTT.

V is TRBV5-8 and J is TRBJ1-6; D remains ambiguous. CDR1 is SGHTS and CDR2 is YDEGEE in the germline V gene. The length of the CDR3 is 16 residues. Trimming stripped 0 bases from V and 0 bases from J, with 7 bases between. Here the CDR3 DNA reads TGTGCCAGCAGCTTGGACAGCAGCTCCTATAATTCACCCCTCCACTTT. This encodes CASSLDSSSYNSPLHF.

The chain couples TRBV7-8 to TRBJ2-7; 12 positions match TRBD2. The germline V gene has CDR1 SGHVS and CDR2 FQNEAQ. This CDR3 is 16 amino acids long. V dropped 5 bases and J dropped 3; count of bases not matched to a gene: 8. As DNA, the CDR3 is TGTGCCAGCAGCCCTCCTGGGACTAGCGGGCTCTACGAGCAGTACTTC. As protein: CASSPPGTSGLYEQYF.

This clone was recorded once. The rearrangement joins TRBV27 to TRBJ1-5, with 7 bases fitting TRBD1. Trimming at V came to 2 bases and at J to 1 base, leaving 2 bases not matched to a gene. Germline V CDR1 and CDR2: MNHEY, SMNVEV (reference sequence). The CDR3 is 15 residues long. The CDR3 coding sequence is TGTGCCAGCAGTTTAGGAGGGGGCAGCAATCAGCCCCAGCATTTT. This sequence encodes CASSLGGGSNQPQHF.

This sequence joins TRBV5-5 and TRBJ2-5, with D possibly TRBD1 on 6 matching bases. V lost 2 bases, J lost 2 bases, and 13 bases lay in between. The germline CDR1 and CDR2 sequences are SGHKS and YYEKEE (reference sequence). The CDR3 has 15 amino acids. The CDR3 here is CASSFWVRGQETQYF. The CDR3 DNA follows: TGTGCCAGCAGCTTTTGGGTCAGGGGACAAGAGACCCAGTACTTC.

This sequence joins TRBV6-4 and TRBJ2-7; 7 positions match TRBD2. This CDR3 has 15 residues. Germline V gene data show CDR1 as MRHNA and CDR2 as SNTAGT. V shed 3 bases and J 2 bases; nucleotides not matched to a gene: 7. The DNA for the CDR3 is TGTGCCAGCAGTGAGAATAGTGGGAGGGCCTACGAGCAGTACTTC. Encoded protein: CASSENSGRAYEQYF.

V is TRBV10-1 and J is TRBJ1-5; 9 positions agree with TRBD1. With V trimmed by 11 bases and J by 7 bases, 6 bases remained unmatched. The CDR3 contains 12 residues. Germline V gene data show CDR1 as WNHNN and CDR2 as SYGVQD (reference sequence). For the CDR3, the DNA is TGCGCCGGACAGGGGAAGGGACAGCCCCAGCATTTT. It is translated as CAGQGKGQPQHF.

The CDR3, as DNA: TGTGCCAGCAGTGGAGACAGGGCGTACGAGCAGTACTTC. The encoded protein is CASSGDRAYEQYF. The chain carries TRBV25-1 and TRBJ2-7; TRBD1 matches 7 bases. Germline lookup yields CDR1 MGHDK and CDR2 SYGVNS. The CDR3 extends over 13 amino acids. Germline trimming cut 4 bases from V and 4 bases from J; bases unmatched to any gene: 4.